This TCR beta chain originates from a study of blood T cell repertoires in COVID-19. Study overall: PBMCs, B-cell-depleted T cells, or T cells were the source of the cDNA or gDNA that made up the material.

Researchers sorted participants into cohorts using their self-reported clinical history. For recovered donors of Cohort 3, there were two negative PCRs, clearance, or symptom resolution. This table comes from immunoSEQ multiplex PCR, and its TCRdb copy is limited to in-frame clones, with some not included. The sample holds about 180,000 clones; roughly 87% are singletons and the top ten take 6% to 7.5%. The CDR3 is 15 amino acids. V was cut by 5 bases and J by 4 bases, with 17 bases left in between. Germline values: CDR1 SGHTA, CDR2 FQGNSA. This receptor was identified in a woman aged 45-65 years who had recovered from COVID-19. The rearrangement uses TRBV7-2 and TRBJ1-2, with D perhaps matching TRBD1 (6 bases). The sample was PBMCs or T cells enriched from blood (not recorded which). CDR3 region: CASSPTGGRIYGYTF. The CDR3 DNA reads as TGTGCCAGCAGCCCAACGGGGGGGCGGATCTATGGCTACACCTTC.